This T cell receptor (beta chain) derives from a study of OX40 agonist ivuxolimab in advanced cancers. Study as a whole: Each dose-escalation patient presented with hepatocellular carcinoma, melanoma, renal cell or head and neck cancer. Antecedent anti-PD-1, anti-PD-L1 or anti-CTLA-4 therapy was permissible, with under 50% having received some.

On cycle 4 day 1 and cycle 7 day 1, as well as at baseline, blood was sampled. Sequencing used immunoSEQ multiplex PCR; TCRdb keeps in-frame clones, though not all of them. The table shows 55,000 to 80,000 clones, with over 75% occurring only once. Trimming removed 4 bases from V and 5 bases from J; junction bases left unmatched: 8. The CDR3 loop spans 17 amino acids. Per germline, CDR1 SEHNR and CDR2 FQNEAQ (reference sequence). The chain employs TRBV7-9 and TRBJ2-2; 12 positions agree with TRBD2. This clonotype was sampled from an adult with an advanced solid tumor such as melanoma, head and neck, liver or kidney cancer. The sequences come from CD4+ or CD8+ T cells sorted from blood, collected in a trial of the OX40 agonist ivuxolimab. DNA of the CDR3: TGTGCCAGCAGCTCGAGGACTAGCGGGATTCGGACCGGGGAGCTGTTTTTT. Translation gives CASSSRTSGIRTGELFF.